A selection of T cell receptor beta chains follows, all from one sample in a study of blood T cell repertoires in COVID-19. The assay was immunoSEQ multiplex PCR, and TCRdb's table has in-frame clones only and misses some. The repertoire holds around 150,000 clones, with roughly 74% as singletons. Sequencing used peripheral blood. These receptors were obtained from a woman older than 75 with acute or convalescent COVID-19. CDR3s include the opening cysteine and the closing phenylalanine or tryptophan. D genes are given only for firm matches. Some rows mark clone size as missing; the rest say once, few, many or name a class of expanded clone.

d_call	j_call	v_call	clone_size	cdr3_nt	cdr3_aa
.	TRBJ1-6	TRBV28	.	TGTGCCAGCAGTTTAATTTCGGGAGGAACCTATAATTCACCCCTCCACTTT	CASSLISGGTYNSPLHF
.	TRBJ1-4	TRBV3-1/TRBV3-2	.	TGTGCCAGCAGCCAACAGGGGACGAGTGAAAAACTGTTTTTT	CASSQQGTSEKLFF
TRBD2	TRBJ2-1	TRBV4-1	.	TGCGCCAGCAGCCAAGGGGGTTTGAGCGGGAGGCGAGACAATGAGCAGTTCTTC	CASSQGGLSGRRDNEQFF
.	TRBJ2-4	TRBV5-1	few	TGCGCCAGCAGCTTGTATGCGGGGGCAAACATTCAGTACTTC	CASSLYAGANIQYF
TRBD2	TRBJ2-5	TRBV5-4	.	TGTGCCAGCAGCTTCGGATCGGCTAGCGGGGTGGAGACCCAGTACTTC	CASSFGSASGVETQYF
TRBD2	TRBJ2-1	TRBV12-5	few	TGTGCTAGTGGCCCGACTAGCTTGAATGAGCAGTTCTTC	CASGPTSLNEQFF
.	TRBJ1-1	TRBV7-2	.	TGTGCCAGCAGCTTAGGAACGTCTACGCTCCCACGAACTGAAGCTTTCTTT	CASSLGTSTLPRTEAFF
.	TRBJ2-5	TRBV5-1	few	TGCGCCAGCAGCGCGGGGTCATTCCCGCAAGAGACCCAGTACTTC	CASSAGSFPQETQYF
.	TRBJ1-1	TRBV7-2	few	TGTGCCAGCAGCTTAGGCGGGAGGAACACTGAAGCTTTCTTT	CASSLGGRNTEAFF
.	TRBJ2-7	TRBV6-5	few	TGTGCCACCAAGGCAAGGGGGAGCTCCTACGAGCAGTACTTC	CATKARGSSYEQYF
.	TRBJ1-2	TRBV28	.	TGTGCCAGCACCCCAAGGGGATTTCGATACTATGGCTACACCTTC	CASTPRGFRYYGYTF